A selection of T cell receptor beta chains follows, all from one sample in a study of CD8+ T cells in alopecia areata. Assay: immunoSEQ multiplex PCR; the TCRdb copy retains only in-frame clones and omits some. The sample shows 200,000 or so clones, more than 50% of them seen only once. Sequencing used CD8+ T cells sorted from blood. These receptor sequences come from a human donor in good health. The CDR3 runs from the conserved cysteine through the conserved F or W. Fields, in order: D gene, clone size, J gene, V gene, CDR3 protein, CDR3 DNA. A D gene is named only where the DNA matches it firmly. Clone sizes are given selectively: once, few, many, or a class where the clone is expanded.

d_call: TRBD2
clone_size: NA
j_call: TRBJ2-3
v_call: TRBV9
cdr3_aa: CASSPSGGGGTDTQYF
cdr3_nt: TGTGCCAGCAGCCCCAGTGGCGGGGGGGGCACAGATACGCAGTATTTT

d_call: NA
clone_size: NA
j_call: TRBJ1-1
v_call: TRBV7-8
cdr3_aa: CASSPPAGKTEAFF
cdr3_nt: TGTGCCAGCAGCCCCCCCGCGGGTAAGACTGAAGCTTTCTTT

d_call: NA
clone_size: NA
j_call: TRBJ2-7
v_call: TRBV5-4
cdr3_aa: CASSVTRDSYEQYF
cdr3_nt: TGTGCCAGCAGCGTCACCCGGGATTCCTACGAGCAGTACTTC

d_call: NA
clone_size: few
j_call: TRBJ2-7
v_call: TRBV5-4
cdr3_aa: CASSPEAGAAYEQYF
cdr3_nt: TGTGCCAGCAGCCCGGAGGCGGGGGCCGCCTACGAGCAGTACTTC

d_call: NA
clone_size: NA
j_call: TRBJ2-1
v_call: TRBV5-1
cdr3_aa: CASSLDNEQFF
cdr3_nt: TGCGCCAGCAGCTTGGACAATGAGCAGTTCTTC

d_call: NA
clone_size: NA
j_call: TRBJ1-2
v_call: TRBV5-1
cdr3_aa: CASSLGGYGYTF
cdr3_nt: TGCGCCAGCAGCCTCGGGGGGTATGGCTACACCTTC

d_call: NA
clone_size: NA
j_call: TRBJ1-2
v_call: TRBV10-3
cdr3_aa: CAISRDLANYGYTF
cdr3_nt: TGTGCCATCAGTCGGGACTTAGCTAACTATGGCTACACCTTC

d_call: TRBD2
clone_size: few
j_call: TRBJ2-7
v_call: TRBV25-1
cdr3_aa: CASSEGLARGEQYF
cdr3_nt: TGTGCCAGCAGTGAAGGACTAGCCAGAGGTGAGCAGTACTTC

d_call: NA
clone_size: NA
j_call: TRBJ2-7
v_call: TRBV5-6
cdr3_aa: CASSLRGPPYEQYF
cdr3_nt: TGTGCCAGCAGTCTCAGGGGCCCCCCCTACGAGCAGTACTTC

d_call: TRBD1
clone_size: NA
j_call: TRBJ1-1
v_call: TRBV29-1
cdr3_aa: CSVAQGVNTEAFF
cdr3_nt: TGCAGCGTTGCCCAGGGGGTTAACACTGAAGCTTTCTTT

d_call: NA
clone_size: NA
j_call: TRBJ1-5
v_call: TRBV2
cdr3_aa: CASTITGFNQPQHF
cdr3_nt: TGTGCCAGCACCATTACAGGTTTCAATCAGCCCCAGCATTTT

d_call: NA
clone_size: few
j_call: TRBJ2-2
v_call: TRBV2
cdr3_aa: CASSVSGELFF
cdr3_nt: TGTGCCAGCAGTGTTAGCGGGGAGCTGTTTTTT

d_call: NA
clone_size: NA
j_call: TRBJ2-1
v_call: TRBV4-1
cdr3_aa: CASSPLAGADEQFF
cdr3_nt: TGCGCCAGCAGCCCCTTAGCAGGGGCGGATGAGCAGTTCTTC

d_call: TRBD1
clone_size: NA
j_call: TRBJ1-3
v_call: TRBV2
cdr3_aa: CASSALRTGAGNTIYF
cdr3_nt: TGTGCCAGCAGTGCCCTCCGGACAGGCGCTGGAAACACCATATATTTT

d_call: NA
clone_size: NA
j_call: TRBJ2-6
v_call: TRBV6-6
cdr3_aa: CASSAGRSSGANVLTF
cdr3_nt: TGTGCCAGCAGTGCTGGACGGAGCTCTGGGGCCAACGTCCTGACTTTC